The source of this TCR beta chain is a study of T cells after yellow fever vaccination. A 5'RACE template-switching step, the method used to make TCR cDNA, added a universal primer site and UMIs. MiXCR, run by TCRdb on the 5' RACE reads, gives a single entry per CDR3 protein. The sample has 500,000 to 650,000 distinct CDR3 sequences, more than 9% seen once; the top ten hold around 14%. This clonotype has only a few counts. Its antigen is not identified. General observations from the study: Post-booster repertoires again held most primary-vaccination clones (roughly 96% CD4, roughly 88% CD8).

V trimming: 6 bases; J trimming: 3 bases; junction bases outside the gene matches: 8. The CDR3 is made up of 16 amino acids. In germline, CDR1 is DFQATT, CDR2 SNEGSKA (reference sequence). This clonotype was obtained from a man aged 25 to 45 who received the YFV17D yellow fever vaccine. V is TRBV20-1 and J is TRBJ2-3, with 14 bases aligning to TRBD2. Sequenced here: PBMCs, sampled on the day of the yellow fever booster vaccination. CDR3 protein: CSATGLAGVWTDTQYF. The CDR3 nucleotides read TGCAGTGCAACGGGACTAGCGGGAGTTTGGACAGATACGCAGTATTTT.